The 10 T cell receptor beta chains below all came from one sample that was sequenced in a study of blood T cells in healthy people across ages. It was with a sample-barcoded 5' primer and a J-beta primer mix that a second PCR of about 7 to 12 cycles was run. TCRdb passed the 5' RACE reads through MiXCR, listing each CDR3 protein once. The sample lists a few hundred thousand distinct CDR3 sequences; approximately 26% were seen once. These data were also filed under a second study, of T cells of mothers and their children.

Sequenced input: blood. These receptors were taken from a boy aged 2 to 9 in good health.

V gene TRBV20-1 combines with J gene TRBJ2-6; 9 nucleotides match TRBD1. The CDR3 runs 16 residues. The germline V gene has CDR1 DFQATT and CDR2 SNEGSKA (reference sequence). Trimming at V came to 3 bases and at J to 0 bases, leaving 3 bases not matched to a gene. CDR3 residues: CSARTGGSSGANVLTF. CDR3 DNA sequence: TGCAGTGCTAGGACAGGGGGTAGCTCTGGGGCCAACGTCCTGACTTTC.

This clonotype has a handful of counts. J is TRBJ2-5 and V is TRBV7-6; possibly TRBD1 or TRBD2 for D (6 bases each). CDR3 length: 14 residues. Germline CDR1 is SGHVS and CDR2 is FNYEAQ. V lost 4 bases, J lost 11 bases, and 20 bases lay in between. CDR3 DNA sequence: TGTGCCAGCAGCTCGGGCCTCACTAGGGGGGAGCAGTACTTC. This sequence encodes CASSSGLTRGEQYF.

This clonotype was observed at least ten times. The chain recombines TRBV24-1 with TRBJ2-5; TRBD1 aligns across 10 bases. The junction had 2 bases not matched to a gene; V was cut back by 2 bases and J by 3 bases. Germline V gene sequence: CDR1 KGHDR, CDR2 SFDVKD. CDR3 size: 15 residues. The CDR3 sequence: CATSDSGTGEETQYF. The CDR3 coding sequence is TGTGCCACCAGTGATTCCGGGACAGGGGAAGAGACCCAGTACTTC.

The rearrangement uses TRBV10-3 and TRBJ1-3, with 7 positions matching TRBD1. Germline V gives CDR1 ENHRY, CDR2 SYGVKD. The CDR3 sequence is 13 residues long. The ends lost 9 bases at V and 0 bases at J; junction bases unmatched: 2. CDR3 loop: CAIGTASGNTIYF. CDR3 in DNA: TGTGCCATTGGGACAGCCTCTGGAAACACCATATATTTT.

The rearrangement links TRBV2 to TRBJ1-2; 8 bases map to TRBD1. V lost 6 bases and J lost 3; bases outside the gene matches: 9. The CDR3 extends over 15 amino acids. CDR1 and CDR2 (germline): SNHLY, FYNNEI. In DNA form, the CDR3 reads TGTGCCAGCAGAGACGCGGCGACAGGGGACTATGGCTACACCTTC. It encodes CASRDAATGDYGYTF.

This clonotype was recorded a few times. The rearrangement uses TRBV3-1 and TRBJ2-1; TRBD1 matches 11 bases. The J call is doubtful: the DNA matches TRBJ2-5 better. The CDR3 loop spans 13 amino acids. CDR1 LGHDT and CDR2 YNNKEL come from the germline V gene (reference sequence). The CDR3 coding sequence is TGTGCCAGCAGCCTAGGGACAGGGGGGACCCAGTACTTC. This gives the protein CASSLGTGGTQYF.

The chain couples TRBV6-2 or TRBV6-3 to TRBJ2-2; TRBD1 aligns across 7 bases. The germline V gene encodes CDR1 MNHEY and CDR2 SVGEGT. CDR3 length: 14 residues. J was trimmed by 6 bases and V by 2 bases; bases with no gene match: 3. CDR3 DNA sequence: TGTGCCAGCAGTTACGTCGGGACAGCCGGGGAGCTGTTTTTT. It translates to CASSYVGTAGELFF.

This clonotype was picked up a small number of times. The chain employs TRBV12-3 or TRBV12-4 and TRBJ1-1; no firm D call. Trimming removed 6 bases at V and 8 bases at J, with 16 bases between. This CDR3 has 13 residues. The CDR3 reads CASRAPGPQEAFF. The CDR3 region has the DNA TGTGCCAGCAGGGCCCCGGGCCCCCAGGAAGCTTTCTTT.

This clonotype was seen a few times. The CDR3 sequence: CASSEGSYGYTF. The CDR3 nucleotides are TGTGCCAGCAGTGAAGGGAGCTATGGCTACACCTTC. The V and J genes are TRBV6-1 and TRBJ1-2; the D is unclear. V dropped 1 base and J dropped 4 bases, with 4 bases sitting between them. The CDR3 is 12 residues long. The germline V gene has CDR1 MNHNS and CDR2 SASEGT.

The chain carries TRBV4-3 and TRBJ2-7, with unresolved D. The V and J ends lost 0 bases and 1 base respectively, with 7 bases between them. Germline assignment: CDR1 LGHNA and CDR2 YSLEER. CDR3 length: 14 residues. The CDR3 bases are TGCGCCAGCAGCCAAGATGCCAGGTCCTACGAGCAGTACTTC. Its translation: CASSQDARSYEQYF.